These 14 T cell receptor beta chains were sequenced from one sample in a study of cytomegalovirus exposure and HLA in healthy donors. Both 60 Vbeta primers and 13 Jbeta primers went into the PCR. Using immunoSEQ multiplex PCR, the repertoire was profiled, and TCRdb retains in-frame clones only, with some absent. The repertoire holds about 240,000 clones, with around 76% as singletons. Sequenced sample: PBMCs. The receptors stem from a woman between 40 and 50 years old in good health and CMV-seropositive.

V and J are TRBV9 and TRBJ1-1; D not resolved. The germline CDR1 and CDR2 sequences are SGDLS and YYNGEE. V lost 2 bases and J lost 7, with 12 bases in between. This CDR3 contains 13 residues. CDR3 protein: CASSVAEGLEAFF. CDR3 sequence (DNA): TGTGCCAGCAGCGTCGCGGAGGGCCTTGAAGCTTTCTTT.

A word on this clone: The sample has other DNA sequences that encode this CDR3 too. CDR3 protein: CASKGGGNQPQHF. The CDR3 nucleotides are TGTGCCAGCAAAGGGGGCGGCAATCAGCCCCAGCATTTT. The rearrangement uses TRBV6-5 and TRBJ1-5; the match to TRBD1 covers 7 bases. The V gene end was trimmed by 7 bases and the J gene end by 2 bases; junction bases not matched to a gene: 2. CDR3 length: 13 residues. Germline values: CDR1 MNHEY, CDR2 SVGAGI.

This chain uses TRBV18 with TRBJ2-1; D possibly corresponds to TRBD2 (5 bases). This CDR3 contains 14 residues. Germline lookup yields CDR1 KGHSH and CDR2 LQKENI. V was shortened by 5 bases and J by 4 bases, with 12 bases between the two germline ends. The CDR3 sequence: CASSGTRDYNEQFF. For the CDR3, the DNA is TGTGCCAGCTCAGGTACTCGGGATTACAATGAGCAGTTCTTC.

This chain uses TRBV4-3 with TRBJ1-2; 10 nucleotides align to TRBD1. With 0 bases clipped from V and 8 bases from J, the junction kept 9 bases outside the gene matches. The CDR3 contains 16 residues. The germline gives CDR1 LGHNA, CDR2 YSLEER. The CDR3 reads CASSQDTTGGAYGYTF. CDR3 DNA sequence: TGCGCCAGCAGCCAAGATACGACAGGGGGCGCATACGGCTACACCTTC.

There are a few counts of this clone. An end of the junction does not agree with germline; a read error may underlie this. The chain employs TRBV7-9 and TRBJ2-7; D ambiguous. The CDR3 has 13 residues. Germline V gene data show CDR1 as SEHNR and CDR2 as FQNEAQ (reference sequence). CDR3 residues: CSSSLGSSYEQYF. CDR3 DNA sequence: TGTTCCAGCAGCTTGGGCAGCTCCTACGAGCAGTACTTC.

In nucleotides, the CDR3 is TGTGCCAGCAGCTGGACGGGGGGTCGGGATGGCTACACCTTC. Amino acids: CASSWTGGRDGYTF. The gene calls are TRBV7-2 and TRBJ1-2; D perhaps matches TRBD1 (5 bases). Germline assignment: CDR1 SGHTA and CDR2 FQGNSA. The CDR3 runs 14 residues. Trimming stripped 4 bases from V and 6 bases from J, with 15 bases between.

V usage is TRBV6-1 and J usage is TRBJ1-5; 7 nucleotides agree with TRBD1. Germline V CDR1 and CDR2: MNHNS, SASEGT. The CDR3 is 15 residues long. After removal of 7 bases from V and 2 bases from J, the junction contained 8 bases not matched to a gene. CDR3 amino acids: CASIHQGERNQPQHF. The CDR3 DNA is TGTGCCAGCATCCACCAGGGGGAACGCAATCAGCCCCAGCATTTT.

A remark on this clone: The same CDR3 also results from other DNA sequences found in this sample. The V and J genes are TRBV9 and TRBJ2-1; D possibly corresponds to TRBD2 (6 bases). CDR1 is SGDLS and CDR2 is YYNGEE in the germline V gene. This CDR3 is 15 amino acids long. The ends were cut back, 2 bases at V and 5 bases at J, with 14 bases in the middle. CDR3 loop: CASSVGGRADNEQFF. The CDR3 DNA is TGTGCCAGCAGCGTCGGAGGGCGGGCGGACAATGAGCAGTTCTTC.

The chain employs TRBV5-6 and TRBJ2-7; 13 nucleotides match TRBD2. The CDR3 is 17 amino acids. Germline V gene lookup returns CDR1 SGHDT and CDR2 YYEEEE. V dropped 4 bases and J dropped 3; count of bases not matched to a gene: 10. The CDR3 sequence is CASSPWTSGSFRYEQYF. CDR3 nucleotides: TGTGCCAGCAGCCCCTGGACTAGCGGGAGTTTTCGCTACGAGCAGTACTTC.

The chain combines TRBV2 with TRBJ1-5; TRBD1 agrees at 7 bases. Germline-derived CDR1 and CDR2 are SNHLY and FYNNEI. V shed 2 bases and J 4 bases; nucleotides not matched to a gene: 2. The CDR3 extends over 14 amino acids. The CDR3 DNA is TGTGCCAGCAGTGAATGGGACAGTAATCAGCCCCAGCATTTT. This codes for CASSEWDSNQPQHF.

The chain has TRBV7-2 and TRBJ2-7, with 8 bases fitting TRBD2. The CDR3 has 14 amino acids. Germline CDR1 SGHTA, CDR2 FQGNSA. V was pared by 5 bases and J by 4 bases, with 7 bases of the junction left unmatched. The CDR3 DNA reads as TGTGCCAGCAGCCCCCCGACTAGCGAATACGAGCAGTACTTC. This codes for CASSPPTSEYEQYF.

This clone was recorded only once. The chain combines TRBV19 with TRBJ1-5; 8 bases map to TRBD1. The V gene end was trimmed by 5 bases and the J gene end by 5 bases; junction bases not matched to a gene: 5. The CDR3 contains 14 residues. Germline V gives CDR1 LNHDA, CDR2 SQIVND (reference sequence). CDR3 sequence (DNA): TGTGCCAGTAGTTCGACAGGGGAATATCAGCCCCAGCATTTT. Its translation is CASSSTGEYQPQHF.

The chain employs TRBV7-2 and TRBJ2-5; 9 nucleotides line up with TRBD2. V dropped 3 bases and J dropped 5; count of bases not matched to a gene: 1. CDR1 is SGHTA, CDR2 FQGNSA, per germline. The CDR3 totals 13 residues. This CDR3 reads CASSLGLAETQYF. The CDR3 DNA reads as TGTGCCAGCAGCTTGGGACTAGCCGAGACCCAGTACTTC.

This sequence joins TRBV5-6 and TRBJ1-1; TRBD1 is a possible D gene (5 bases). Germline CDR1 is SGHDT and CDR2 is YYEEEE. V lost 2 bases to trimming and J lost 1 base, with 9 bases between them. The length of the CDR3 is 14 residues. CDR3 loop: CASSLDRRNTEAFF. Here the CDR3 DNA reads TGTGCCAGCAGCTTAGACAGACGGAACACTGAAGCTTTCTTT.